This TCR beta chain was identified in a study of CD8 T cells in ankylosing spondylitis. The TCR beta libraries were generated through quantitative 5'-RACE incorporating molecular barcodes. TCRdb analysed the 5' RACE reads with MiXCR anew, one entry per CDR3 protein. The sample lists approximately 500,000 distinct CDR3 sequences, over 9.5% occurring once. V was shortened by 1 base and J by 2 bases, with 10 bases between the two germline ends. This CDR3 comprises 15 residues. Study-level results: In ankylosing spondylitis blood, a motif of seven or eight highly homologous TCR beta variants appeared characteristic. Disease-linked clones reportedly showed significant enrichment in matched ankylosing spondylitis synovial fluid. Some motif variants were previously reported in reactive arthritis synovial fluid and blood.

This clonotype was seen a handful of times. Its antigen is still unknown. This sequence was found in a male donor with ankylosing spondylitis. The V call is TRBV12-3 or TRBV12-4, the J call TRBJ2-3; no reliable D call. The sequencing sample was made of blood, either unsorted or a sorted T cell fraction (not recorded which). CDR3 sequence reads: CASSLGGSDTDTQYF. In DNA, the CDR3 is TGTGCCAGCAGTTTAGGTGGCAGCGACACAGATACGCAGTATTTT.